The text below deals with one TCR beta chain. The CDR3 is 14 residues long. V dropped 6 bases and J dropped 4; count of bases not matched to a gene: 5. Germline V CDR1 and CDR2: SNHLY, FYNNEI. This sample is part of a study of T cell responses to AZD1222 COVID-19 vaccine. Sequencing used immunoSEQ multiplex PCR; TCRdb keeps in-frame clones, though not all of them. The top ten clones hold roughly 1.4% of a sample with 100,000 or so clones, about 86% of them seen once. V is TRBV2 and J is TRBJ1-5; 8 bases are a match to TRBD1. This receptor was obtained from an adult in good health. Source: peripheral blood, taken on day 0 of AZD1222 vaccination. In DNA, the CDR3 is TGTGCCAGCAGCGGTACAGGGGGAAATCAGCCCCAGCATTTT. It specifies CASSGTGGNQPQHF. The full variable domain, rest sourced from reference TRBV2 and TRBJ1-5, is EPEVTQTPSHQVTQMGQEVILRCVPISNHLYFYWYRQILGQKVEFLVSFYNNEISEKSEIFDDQFSVERPDGSNFTLKIRSTKLEDSAMYFCASSGTGGNQPQHFGDGTRLSIL.